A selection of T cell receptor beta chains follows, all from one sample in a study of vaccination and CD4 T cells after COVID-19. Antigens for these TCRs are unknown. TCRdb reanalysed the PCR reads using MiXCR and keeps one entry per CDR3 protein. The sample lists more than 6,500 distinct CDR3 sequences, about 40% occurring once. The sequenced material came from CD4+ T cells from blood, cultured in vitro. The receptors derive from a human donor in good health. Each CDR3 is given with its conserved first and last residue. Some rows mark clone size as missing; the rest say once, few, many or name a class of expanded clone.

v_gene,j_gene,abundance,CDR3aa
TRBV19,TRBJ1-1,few,CASSLTAMNTEAFF
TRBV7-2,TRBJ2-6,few,CASSLALAGVGGANVLTF
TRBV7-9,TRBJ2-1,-,CASSSNSYNEQFF
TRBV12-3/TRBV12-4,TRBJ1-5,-,CASSSRGIGAQPQHF
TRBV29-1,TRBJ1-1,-,CSVVVRGLNTEAFF
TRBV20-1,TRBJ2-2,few,CGAVGGRNTGELFF
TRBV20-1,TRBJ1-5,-,CSARGGGQPQHF
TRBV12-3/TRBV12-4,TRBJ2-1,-,CASSSPVYNEQFF
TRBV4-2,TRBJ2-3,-,CASSQDGSTDTQYF
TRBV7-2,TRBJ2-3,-,CASSLALAGRTDTQYF
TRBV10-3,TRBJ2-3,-,CAIRGSLTSGMGDTQYF
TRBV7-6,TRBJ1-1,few,CASSLGAAGGGTEAFF
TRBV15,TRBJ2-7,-,CATSRSRAGVTYEQYF
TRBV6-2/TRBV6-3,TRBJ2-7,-,CASSYGPSPYEQYF
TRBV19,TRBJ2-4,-,CASSIGGPNIQYF
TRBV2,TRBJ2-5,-,CASKVTALAGGQETQYF
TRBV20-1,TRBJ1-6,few,CSAINSYNSPLHF
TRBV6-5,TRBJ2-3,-,CASSYSNVLASTDTQYF
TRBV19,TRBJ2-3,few,CASSIRDYTDTQYF
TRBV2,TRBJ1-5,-,CASNFGQGIYSNQPQHF
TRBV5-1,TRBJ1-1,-,CASRPGTGNTEAFF
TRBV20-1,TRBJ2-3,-,CSAFLRDTQYF
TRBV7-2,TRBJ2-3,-,CASSLRLYTDTQYF
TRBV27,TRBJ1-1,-,CASTKTGGTEAFF
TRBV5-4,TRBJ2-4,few,CASSVGQGGDIQYF
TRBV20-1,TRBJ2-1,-,CSASRVNEQFF
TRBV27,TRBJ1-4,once,CASGAWETNEKLFF
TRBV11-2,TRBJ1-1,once,CASSLEAGAGAEAFF
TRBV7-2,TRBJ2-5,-,CASSLRAETQYF
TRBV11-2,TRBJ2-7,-,CASSPGFEQYF
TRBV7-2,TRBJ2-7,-,CASSFSAGEEYEQYF
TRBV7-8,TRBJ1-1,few,CASSSRPQGKNTEAFF
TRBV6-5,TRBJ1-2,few,CASSYLARGPNGYTF
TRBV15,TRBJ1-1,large,CATSRASVRTEAFF
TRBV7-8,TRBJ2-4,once,CASSLVGGGKVAKNIQYF
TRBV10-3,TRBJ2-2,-,CAIRGTGGNTGELFF
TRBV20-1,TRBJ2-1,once,CSAPPEGPRNEQFF
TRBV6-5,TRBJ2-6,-,CASSYGQGAGANVLTF
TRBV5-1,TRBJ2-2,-,CASSLAPGLGDTGELFF
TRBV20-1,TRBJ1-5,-,CSARGVGAMHQPQHF
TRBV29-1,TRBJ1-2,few,CSVEGGQGRGNYGYTF
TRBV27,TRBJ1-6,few,CASSYRGDFNSPLHF
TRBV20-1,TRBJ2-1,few,CSPGTRLSYNEQFF
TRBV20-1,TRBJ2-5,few,CSASPGTSGVAETQYF
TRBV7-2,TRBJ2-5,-,CASSFLGRESGQETQYF
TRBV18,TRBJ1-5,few,CASSPRGDSYQPQHF
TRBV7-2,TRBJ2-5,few,CASSLDNRGQETQYF
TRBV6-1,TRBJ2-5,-,CASSPNTGQTQYF
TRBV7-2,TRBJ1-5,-,CASSLPWRGSNQPQHF
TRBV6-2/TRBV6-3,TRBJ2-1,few,CASSYAVYNEQFF
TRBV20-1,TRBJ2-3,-,CSAREGGQTSTDTQYF
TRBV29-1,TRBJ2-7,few,CSASAAGMIYEQYF
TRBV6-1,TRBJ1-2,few,CASSPRGGGGYTF
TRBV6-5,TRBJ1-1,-,CASSSGGGRPEAFF
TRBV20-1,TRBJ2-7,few,CSASGQNSYEQYF
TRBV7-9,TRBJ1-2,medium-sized,CASRREELGGYTF
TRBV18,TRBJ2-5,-,CASSRGLAETQYF